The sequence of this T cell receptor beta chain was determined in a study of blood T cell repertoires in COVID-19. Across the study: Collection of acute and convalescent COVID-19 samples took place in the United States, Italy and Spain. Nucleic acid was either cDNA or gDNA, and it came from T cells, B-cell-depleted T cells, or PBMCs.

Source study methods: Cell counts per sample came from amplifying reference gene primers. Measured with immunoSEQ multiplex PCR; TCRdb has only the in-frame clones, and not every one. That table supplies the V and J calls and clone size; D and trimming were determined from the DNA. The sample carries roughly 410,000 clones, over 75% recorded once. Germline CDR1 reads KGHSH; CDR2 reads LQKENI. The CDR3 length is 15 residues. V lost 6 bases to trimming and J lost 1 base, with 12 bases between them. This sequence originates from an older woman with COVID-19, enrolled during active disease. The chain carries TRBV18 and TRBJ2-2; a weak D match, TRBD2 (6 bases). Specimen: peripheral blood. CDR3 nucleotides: TGTGCCAGCTCTAGGTCGCGGGGGAACACCGGGGAGCTGTTTTTT. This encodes CASSRSRGNTGELFF. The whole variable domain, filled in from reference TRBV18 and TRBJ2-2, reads NAGVMQNPRHLVRRRGQEARLRCSPMKGHSHVYWYRQLPEEGLKFMVYLQKENIIDESGMPKERFSAEFPKEGPSILRIQQVVRGDSAAYFCASSRSRGNTGELFFGEGSRLTVL.